This T cell receptor beta chain was documented in a study of memory CD8 T cells in hepatitis C reinfection. Study context: After reinfection, a couple of primary-infection resolvers became chronically infected.

The method was immunoSEQ multiplex PCR; TCRdb's version includes in-frame clones alone and lacks a portion of them. The table records around 47,000 clones, roughly 90% of them present only once. CDR3 length: 15 residues. Trimming removed 3 bases from V and 6 bases from J; junction bases left unmatched: 4. Germline V gives CDR1 SGDLS, CDR2 YYNGEE. Specified time point: peak reinfection, 3 to 8 weeks after reinfection detection. No in vitro expansion preceded TCR sequencing of the sorted cells. At all three reinfection time points, viable CD3+ CD8+ CD45RO- cells from a couple of donors served as controls.

Sequenced sample: naive CD8+ T cells sorted from blood. The rearrangement links TRBV9 to TRBJ1-6; TRBD1 matches 9 bases. The clonotype originates from a man younger than 35 with hepatitis C virus infection. DNA for the CDR3: TGTGCCAGCAGCGCACCGGGACAGGGTAATTCACCCCTCCACTTT. This codes for CASSAPGQGNSPLHF.